This T cell receptor (beta chain) came from a study of cytomegalovirus exposure and HLA in healthy donors. Germline V lookup: CDR1 MNHNS, CDR2 SASEGT. The CDR3 runs 14 residues. Trimming removed 2 bases at V and 5 bases at J, with 13 bases between. Vbeta (60) and Jbeta (13) primers were used in the PCR. Repertoires were generated with immunoSEQ multiplex PCR, while TCRdb's copy carries only in-frame clones and drops some. The data show some 180,000 clones, approximately 70% seen once. Specimen: PBMCs. The chain combines TRBV6-1 with TRBJ2-7, with D perhaps matching TRBD2 (7 bases). This TCR was recovered from a woman between 18 and 30 years old in good health and CMV-seropositive. CDR3 DNA sequence: TGTGCCAGCAGTGAACTTCGGGGGGCGAACGAGCAGTACTTC. The encoded protein is CASSELRGANEQYF.